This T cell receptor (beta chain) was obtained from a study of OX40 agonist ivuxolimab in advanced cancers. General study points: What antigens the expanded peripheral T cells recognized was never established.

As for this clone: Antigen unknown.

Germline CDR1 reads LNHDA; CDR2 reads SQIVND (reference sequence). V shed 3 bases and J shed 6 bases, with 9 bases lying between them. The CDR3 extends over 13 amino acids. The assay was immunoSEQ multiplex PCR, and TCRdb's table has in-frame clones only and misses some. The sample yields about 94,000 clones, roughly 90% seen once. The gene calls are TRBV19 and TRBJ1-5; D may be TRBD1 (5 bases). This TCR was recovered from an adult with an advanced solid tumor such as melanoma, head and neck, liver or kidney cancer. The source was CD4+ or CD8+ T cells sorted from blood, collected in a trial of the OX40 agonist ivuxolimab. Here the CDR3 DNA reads TGTGCCAGTAGTATTTGGGGGGGTCAGCCCCAGCATTTT. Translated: CASSIWGGQPQHF. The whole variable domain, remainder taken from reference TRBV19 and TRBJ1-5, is DGGITQSPKYLFRKEGQNVTLSCEQNLNHDAMYWYRQDPGQGLRLIYYSQIVNDFQKGDIAEGYSVSREKKESFPLTVTSAQKNPTAFYLCASSIWGGQPQHFGDGTRLSIL.